This T cell receptor beta chain was obtained from a study of a mutant IDH1 vaccine in newly diagnosed glioma. For the study at large: Onset of vaccination occurred 4-6 weeks following radiotherapy alone, or with temozolomide cycles. The treated group averaged 40.4 years old and was about 62% male, around 38% female. Study-level points and caveats: Overall, 93.3% of patients had vaccine-induced immune responses.

Time point specified: week 23, last vaccination. The content of each vaccine dose was 300 ug of mutant IDH1 20-mer peptide, and topical imiquimod accompanied it. The protocol was immunoSEQ multiplex PCR, while the TCRdb copy is restricted to in-frame clones and leaves out a portion. The sample records over 40,000 clones, roughly 79% being singletons. Germline V CDR1 and CDR2: KGHSH, LQKENI. The CDR3 is 15 residues long. The V and J ends lost 3 bases and 1 base, in that order; junction bases with no gene match: 3. With regard to this clone: Its matching antigen is unknown.

The receptor was isolated from a woman aged 40 to 50 with glioma. Some clones in this sample may be carry-over from other donors' samples. The chain recombines TRBV18 with TRBJ2-7, with 10 nucleotides matching TRBD1. Sequencing was performed on PBMCs, taken from a glioma patient whose treatment included an IDH1 peptide vaccine. The CDR3 DNA sequence: TGTGCCAGCTCACCCGGGACAGGGGTTTCCTACGAGCAGTACTTC. Amino acid sequence: CASSPGTGVSYEQYF.